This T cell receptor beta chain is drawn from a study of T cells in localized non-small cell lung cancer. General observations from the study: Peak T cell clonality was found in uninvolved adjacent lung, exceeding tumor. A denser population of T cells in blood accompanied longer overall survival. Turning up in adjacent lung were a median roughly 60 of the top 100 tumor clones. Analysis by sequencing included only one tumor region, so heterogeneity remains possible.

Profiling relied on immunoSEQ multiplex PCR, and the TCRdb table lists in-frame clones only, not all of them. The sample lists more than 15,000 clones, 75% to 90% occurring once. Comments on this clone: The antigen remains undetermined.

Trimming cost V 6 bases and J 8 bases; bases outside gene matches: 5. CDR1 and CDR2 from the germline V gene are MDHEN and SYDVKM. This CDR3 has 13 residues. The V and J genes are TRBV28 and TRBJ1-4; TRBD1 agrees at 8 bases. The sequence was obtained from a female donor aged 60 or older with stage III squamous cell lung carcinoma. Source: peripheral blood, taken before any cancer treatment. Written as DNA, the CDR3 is TGTGCCAGCAGCCTCCGGGACAGGGAAAAACTGTTTTTT. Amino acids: CASSLRDREKLFF.